This T cell receptor beta chain was recovered during a study of Ad26.COV2.S vaccination and SARS-CoV-2 variants. Study at large: Into the muscle, Ad26.COV2.S was dosed once or twice, 56 days apart.

Only in-frame clones appear in the TCRdb table, and some are missing; sequencing was by immunoSEQ multiplex PCR. The sample has a few hundred thousand clones; roughly 90% are singletons. Stated treatment: about 20 received Ad26.COV2.S at low or high dose, single or two shots; about five received placebo; per-sample allocation not given. Samples analyzed were those drawn on day 63 after the first vaccine or placebo injection. Ad26.COV2.S expressed prefusion-stabilized spike from the original Wuhan strain. Losses at the gene ends were 5 bases for V and 4 bases for J; bases not matched to a gene: 2. Germline-derived CDR1 and CDR2 are MNHEY and SMNVEV (reference sequence). The CDR3 has 13 residues.

Sequenced here: peripheral blood, sampled in a trial of Ad26.COV2.S vaccine versus placebo. V is TRBV27 and J is TRBJ1-2; the match to TRBD1 covers 9 bases. This sequence originates from a person aged 18-60 years who received the Ad26.COV2.S COVID-19 vaccine or a placebo. The CDR3 sequence is CASSGTGSYGYTF. For the CDR3, the DNA is TGTGCCAGCAGTGGGACAGGGTCCTATGGCTACACCTTC.